This T cell receptor (beta chain) was identified during a study of blood T cell repertoires in COVID-19. Study information: Nucleic acid was either cDNA or gDNA, and it came from T cells, B-cell-depleted T cells, or PBMCs.

The germline gives CDR1 LGHNT, CDR2 FRNRAP. V shed 6 bases and J 0 bases; nucleotides not matched to a gene: 8. The CDR3 loop spans 16 amino acids. In the original processing: Reference gene primer amplification gave estimated nucleated cell counts. Sequencing used immunoSEQ multiplex PCR; TCRdb keeps in-frame clones, though not all of them. That table furnishes V, J and clone size, whereas the DNA furnished D and trimming. The sample includes around 26,000 clones, roughly 77% of them seen just once. This clone was found once. A Seattle source enrolled patients during active infection and followed them longitudinally.

The rearrangement uses TRBV12-5 and TRBJ2-3, with 8 bases lining up with TRBD2. This clonotype was sampled from a woman in her 70s with COVID-19, enrolled during active disease. What was sequenced was peripheral blood. DNA of the CDR3: TGTGCTAGTGGGACCCTTAGCGGGACCAGCACAGATACGCAGTATTTT. This sequence encodes CASGTLSGTSTDTQYF.